A single sample is the source of the 23 T cell receptor beta chains below, sequenced in a study of blood T cell repertoires in COVID-19. TCRdb's table, derived via immunoSEQ multiplex PCR, lists solely in-frame clones and lacks some. In the table there are some 200,000 clones, around 83% of which are singletons. Sequencing was carried out using peripheral blood. These receptors all come from a woman aged 40 to 55 with acute or convalescent COVID-19.

V usage is TRBV28 and J usage is TRBJ2-1, with D unresolved. The V gene lost 3 bases and the J gene lost 3 bases, with 12 bases spanning the gap. Germline CDR1 and CDR2: MDHEN and SYDVKM. This CDR3 is built from 15 residues. The CDR3 coding sequence is TGTGCCAGCAGTTTTAGCAGTCTGGTCTACAATGAGCAGTTCTTC. This sequence encodes CASSFSSLVYNEQFF.

The V gene is TRBV4-2, the J gene TRBJ2-2, with TRBD1 matching 11 bases. Germline V lookup: CDR1 LGHNA, CDR2 YNFKEQ. After removal of 6 bases from V and 4 bases from J, the junction contained 4 bases not matched to a gene. This CDR3 is built from 15 residues. The DNA for the CDR3 is TGTGCCAGCAGGGGGACAGGGGGTTTCACCGGGGAGCTGTTTTTT. Encoded protein: CASRGTGGFTGELFF.

This sequence joins TRBV21-1 and TRBJ2-1; the table's D call of TRBD2 was not tested on the DNA. TRBV21-1 is deemed a pseudogene. The CDR3 spans 24 residues. The CDR3 loop reads CASSKARGSTSVDALGNQPNEQFF. The CDR3 DNA follows: TGTGCCAGCAGCAAAGCGCGGGGCTCAACCAGTGTGGATGCTCTGGGGAACCAACCCAATGAGCAGTTCTTC.

This clone was counted a single time. V gene TRBV7-2 combines with J gene TRBJ1-1; D ambiguous. CDR3 length: 17 amino acids. The V end lost 5 bases, the J end lost 1 base, and 20 bases lay between the germline ends. Per germline, CDR1 SGHTA and CDR2 FQGNSA. The CDR3 DNA reads as TGTGCCAGCAGCACACCGACGAGTCCGGGTGGGAACACTGAAGCTTTCTTT. Residues: CASSTPTSPGGNTEAFF.

The rearrangement uses TRBV28 and TRBJ1-5, with D tentatively TRBD1 (6 bases). There are 14 residues in the CDR3. Deletions cut 3 bases from V and 4 bases from J, with 10 bases between. The germline CDR1 and CDR2 sequences are MDHEN and SYDVKM. CDR3 in amino acids: CASSFGQLNQPQHF. The CDR3 DNA reads as TGTGCCAGCAGTTTTGGACAGCTAAATCAGCCCCAGCATTTT. Drawing the rest from reference TRBV28 and TRBJ1-5, the complete variable domain is DVKVTQSSRYLVKRTGEKVFLECVQDMDHENMFWYRQDPGLGLRLIYFSYDVKMKEKGDIPEGYSVSREKKERFSLILESASTNQTSMYLCASSFGQLNQPQHFGDGTRLSIL.

The rearrangement uses TRBV24-1 and TRBJ2-5; 9 bases are a match to TRBD2. The CDR3 spans 16 residues. V was pared by 4 bases and J by 1 base, with 6 bases of the junction left unmatched. CDR1 KGHDR and CDR2 SFDVKD come from the germline V gene. The chain's CDR3 is CATSEPTSGLQETQYF. The CDR3 DNA sequence: TGTGCCACCAGTGAGCCGACTAGCGGCCTCCAAGAGACCCAGTACTTC.

The chain recombines TRBV29-1 with TRBJ1-3; 10 bases agree with TRBD1. This CDR3 has 16 amino acids. Germline assignment: CDR1 SQVTM and CDR2 ANQGSEA. V lost 6 bases and J lost 2; bases outside the gene matches: 10. CDR3 region: CSVRGGTGAPGNTIYF. The CDR3 coding sequence is TGCAGCGTCCGGGGTGGGACAGGGGCTCCTGGAAACACCATATATTTT.

This clone has only a few counts. This chain joins TRBV21-1 and TRBJ2-3; TRBD2 was called by the table and not checked on the DNA. TRBV21-1 represents a pseudogene. This CDR3 is built from 16 residues. CDR3 in DNA: TGTGCCAGCAGCAGCAGCAGGACTAGTGAATCAGATACGCAGTATTTT. Translation gives CASSSSRTSESDTQYF.

V usage is TRBV10-3 and J usage is TRBJ1-4, with unresolved D. Germline V lookup: CDR1 ENHRY, CDR2 SYGVKD. The V end lost 10 bases, the J end lost 4 bases, and 13 bases lay between the germline ends. The CDR3 contains 13 residues. CDR3 DNA: TGTGCCAGCGTGGGAGGGATTAATGAAAAACTGTTTTTT. This encodes CASVGGINEKLFF.

This rearrangement joins TRBV27 to TRBJ1-1; no clear D gene. The length of the CDR3 is 16 residues. V was trimmed by 3 bases and J by 0 bases, leaving 14 bases between them. The germline gives CDR1 MNHEY, CDR2 SMNVEV (reference sequence). The CDR3 DNA reads TGTGCCAGCAGTTTGGGTCCCCAACAGCTGAACACTGAAGCTTTCTTT. Translation: CASSLGPQQLNTEAFF.

The V call is TRBV14, the J call TRBJ2-7, with a weak D call TRBD2 (7 bases). This CDR3 spans 13 amino acids. Per the germline V gene, CDR1 is SGHDN and CDR2 is FVKESK. V was shortened by 0 bases and J by 9 bases, with 12 bases between the two germline ends. The CDR3 sequence: CASSQDRGAGQYF. CDR3 DNA sequence: TGTGCCAGCAGCCAAGATCGGGGGGCAGGGCAGTACTTC.

CDR3 nucleotide sequence: TGCGCCAGCAGCTCATCGACAGTAAATGAAAAACTGTTTTTT. Translated, it gives CASSSSTVNEKLFF. The rearrangement joins TRBV5-1 to TRBJ1-4; D is perhaps TRBD1 (5 bases). Trimming took 3 bases from V and 5 from J, leaving 11 bases between them. This CDR3 spans 14 amino acids. The germline V gene encodes CDR1 SGHRS and CDR2 YFSETQ.

The V gene is TRBV11-2, the J gene TRBJ2-3; 8 bases fit TRBD2. J gave up 3 bases and V 1 base, and 3 bases lay outside the gene matches. Looked up from germline, CDR1 is SGHAT and CDR2 is FQNNGV. CDR3 length: 15 amino acids. CDR3 bases: TGTGCCAGCAGCTTAGGGCCTAGCGGGACAGATACGCAGTATTTT. Translated: CASSLGPSGTDTQYF. The full variable domain, completed using reference TRBV11-2 and TRBJ2-3, is EAGVAQSPRYKIIEKRQSVAFWCNPISGHATLYWYQQILGQGPKLLIQFQNNGVVDDSQLPKDRFSAERLKGVDSTLKIQPAKLEDSAVYLCASSLGPSGTDTQYFGPGTRLTVL.

This rearrangement joins TRBV19 to TRBJ2-1; 7 nucleotides agree with TRBD2. The CDR3 consists of 13 residues. Germline trimming cut 3 bases from V and 9 bases from J; bases unmatched to any gene: 5. Germline CDR1 and CDR2: LNHDA and SQIVND (reference sequence). Written as DNA, the CDR3 is TGTGCCAGTAGTATTGCTAGCGGCGGTGAGCAGTTCTTC. It specifies CASSIASGGEQFF.

The rearrangement joins TRBV19 to TRBJ2-7; 14 bases are shared with TRBD2. The CDR3 consists of 16 residues. Germline CDR1 is LNHDA and CDR2 is SQIVND (reference sequence). V was clipped by 9 bases and J by 3 bases; unmatched bases: 10. CDR3 amino acids: CASSGLAGATLYEQYF. CDR3 in DNA: TGTGCCAGCTCGGGACTAGCGGGAGCTACTCTCTACGAGCAGTACTTC.

This clone was found once. The chain uses TRBV30 and TRBJ2-5; D perhaps matches TRBD2 (5 bases). The CDR3 extends over 13 amino acids. Trimming removed 0 bases at V and 5 bases at J, with 10 bases between. CDR1 is GTSNPN, CDR2 SVGIG, per germline (reference sequence). The CDR3 DNA follows: TGTGCCTGGAGTGTACTAGGGTTGGAGACCCAGTACTTC. This encodes CAWSVLGLETQYF.

This clone showed up just once. The CDR3 region is CASSSPGRGDTGELFF. The CDR3 region has the DNA TGTGCCAGCAGCTCACCGGGTAGGGGCGACACCGGGGAGCTGTTTTTT. The rearrangement uses TRBV6-2 or TRBV6-3 and TRBJ2-2; D perhaps matches TRBD1 (5 bases). V lost 6 bases and J lost 3, with 17 bases in between. Germline CDR1 is MNHEY and CDR2 is SVGEGT. This CDR3 region has 16 residues.

V is TRBV18 and J is TRBJ2-7, with a tentative D call TRBD1 (5 bases). CDR1 and CDR2 (germline): KGHSH, LQKENI. The CDR3 spans 15 residues. V gave up 0 bases and J gave up 1 base, with 10 bases separating them. Here the CDR3 reads CASSPPDTFSYEQYF. CDR3 nucleotide sequence: TGTGCCAGCTCACCACCGGACACATTTTCCTACGAGCAGTACTTC.

V gene TRBV4-1 combines with J gene TRBJ1-1; D may be TRBD1 (5 bases). The CDR3 runs to 17 residues. Deletions cut 2 bases from V and 2 bases from J, with 18 bases between. The V gene's germline CDR1 is MGHRA and CDR2 YSYEKL. CDR3 nucleotides: TGCGCCAGCAGCCAAATCCTAGGAAGGCAGGGCAACACTGAAGCTTTCTTT. Its translation is CASSQILGRQGNTEAFF.

The chain carries TRBV7-9 and TRBJ2-1; 10 bases line up with TRBD2. Unmatched junction bases numbered 8, after V lost 8 bases and J lost 7 bases. Germline CDR1 reads SEHNR; CDR2 reads FQNEAQ (reference sequence). The CDR3 consists of 14 residues. Here the CDR3 reads CASLRTSGLNEQFF. For the CDR3, the DNA is TGTGCCAGCCTACGGACTAGCGGTCTTAATGAGCAGTTCTTC.

This chain links TRBV19 with TRBJ2-6, with 8 bases identical to TRBD1. V trimming: 5 bases; J trimming: 2 bases; junction bases outside the gene matches: 14. Germline assignment: CDR1 LNHDA and CDR2 SQIVND (reference sequence). This CDR3 contains 19 residues. This CDR3 is CASSFTSGTGVAGANVLTF. CDR3 sequence (DNA): TGTGCCAGTAGTTTCACTTCCGGGACAGGAGTTGCTGGGGCCAACGTCCTGACTTTC.

This clone was detected a few times. In nucleotides, the CDR3 is TGCGCCAGCAGCGACCCACAGGCCTTCAGAAGGAACATTCAGTACTTC. Residues: CASSDPQAFRRNIQYF. The chain links TRBV5-1 to TRBJ2-4; possibly TRBD1 for D (5 bases). The length of the CDR3 is 16 residues. In germline, CDR1 is SGHRS, CDR2 YFSETQ. The V and J ends lost 4 bases and 7 bases respectively, with 21 bases between them.

The V and J genes are TRBV19 and TRBJ1-4; 8 bases are shared with TRBD1. The V and J ends lost 4 bases and 7 bases, in that order; junction bases with no gene match: 8. The CDR3 consists of 15 residues. Germline-derived CDR1 and CDR2 are LNHDA and SQIVND (reference sequence). Here the CDR3 DNA reads TGTGCCAGTAGTAAAGGACAGGGCGGAAGTGAAAAACTGTTTTTT. Translated: CASSKGQGGSEKLFF.